The clone carrying this T cell receptor (beta chain) was picked up many times. The antigen is not known. TCRdb passed the reads through MiXCR, listing each CDR3 protein once. Of roughly 500,000 distinct CDR3 sequences listed, roughly 12% are singletons. The data were taken from a study of T cell repertoires in cytomegalovirus infection. Study-wide context: Evidence of both CMV infection and a matching HLA type came from public TCR beta signatures.

Study results and limitations: There were HLA-C-restricted CMV-specific TCR beta clonotypes dominating the ex vivo response. Carriage of CMV together with the relevant HLA was identifiable through cumulative public TCR beta family frequency.

The sequence was collected from a human donor in good health (CMV status not recorded). Some clones in this sample may be carry-over from other donors' samples. The material sequenced was PBMCs.

The CDR3 sequence: CASSQSLDPRRPEAFF. The CDR3 DNA follows: TGCGCCAGCAGTCAATCGTTAGACCCTCGAAGACCTGAAGCTTTCTTT. The chain employs TRBV23-1 and TRBJ1-1, with D unclear. TRBV23-1 belongs to the ORF category, with a function that is uncertain. The CDR3 is 16 residues long. The V end was cut by 0 bases, the J end by 6 bases, with 17 bases between.